The clone carrying this T cell receptor beta chain has a handful of counts. Its antigen is not identified. Donors underwent one heparinised blood draw, 90 to 150 mL on average. CD4+ naive, central memory, regulatory and stem cell-like memory subsets were isolated by sorting on CD45RO/CCR7/CD25/CD127/CD95/CD27. V was pared by 8 bases and J by 4 bases, with 11 bases between. The CDR3 totals 12 residues. Germline V gene sequence: CDR1 SGHVS, CDR2 FNYEAQ. Expressed TCRB transcripts were sequenced, since all the RNA that had been isolated was reverse transcribed. Measured with immunoSEQ multiplex PCR; TCRdb has only the in-frame clones, and not every one. Of 500,000 to 650,000 clones listed, 9.5% to 15% are singletons. These data come from a study of beta chain features in type 1 diabetes. Points from the study as a whole: VDJ junctions from patients with type 1 diabetes contained fewer insertions and more deletions. Type 1 diabetes patients had moderately but significantly shorter TCRB CDR3s in all four CD4+ subsets. cDNA-based reads could over-represent cells with high TCR expression.

The chain links TRBV7-6 to TRBJ1-1; TRBD1 is a possible D gene (5 bases). Sequences were obtained from naive CD4+ T cells from blood. The clonotype originates from a man aged 30 to 45 with type 1 diabetes. The CDR3 sequence: CASAGSGTEAFF. In nucleotides, the CDR3 is TGTGCCAGCGCAGGGTCGGGCACTGAAGCTTTCTTT.